These 29 T cell receptor beta chains originate from one sample sequenced in a study of blood T cell repertoires in COVID-19. Libraries were prepared by immunoSEQ multiplex PCR; TCRdb keeps only in-frame clonotypes and omits some of them. The table records about 220,000 clones, roughly 90% of them present only once. Sequencing used PBMCs or T cells enriched from blood (not recorded which). The receptor source for this set is a young man who had been exposed to COVID-19.

The CDR3 sequence is CASSVRGTQYF. CDR3 DNA sequence: TGTGCCAGCAGCGTGAGAGGTACGCAGTATTTT. V gene TRBV12-3 or TRBV12-4 combines with J gene TRBJ2-3; D is ambiguous. V gave up 6 bases and J gave up 8 bases, with 9 bases separating them. The CDR3 is 11 amino acids.

The rearrangement uses TRBV12-5 and TRBJ2-7; possibly TRBD1 for D (6 bases). The CDR3 totals 17 residues. Germline CDR1 is LGHNT and CDR2 is FRNRAP. Trimming shortened V by 1 base and J by 2 bases, and 18 bases separated the two germline ends. The CDR3 bases are TGTGCTAGTGGTTTGGCCCTTTCCTGGACAGCGCCCTACGAGCAGTACTTC. It translates to CASGLALSWTAPYEQYF.

The V gene is TRBV9, the J gene TRBJ1-1, with D possibly TRBD1 on 5 matching bases. CDR1 and CDR2 (germline): SGDLS, YYNGEE. The germline V and J ends were trimmed by 0 bases and 11 bases, with 11 bases remaining between them. This CDR3 is 12 amino acids long. The CDR3 DNA is TGTGCCAGCAGCGTAGTGCTCGGGGGGGCTTTCTTT. This translates into CASSVVLGGAFF.

The chain uses TRBV3-1 (or the pseudogene TRBV3-2) and TRBJ2-7, with 8 bases lining up with TRBD2. This CDR3 has 15 residues. The J segment lost 4 bases and the V segment lost 2 bases, leaving 7 bases of the junction unmatched. Germline values: CDR1 LGHDT, CDR2 YNNKEL (reference sequence). Here the CDR3 DNA reads TGTGCCAGCAGCCAAATGATTAGCGGGGTATACGAGCAGTACTTC. Translation gives CASSQMISGVYEQYF.

The chain links TRBV30 to TRBJ1-1; maybe TRBD1 (6 bases). The CDR3 covers 14 residues. Germline CDR1 and CDR2: GTSNPN and SVGIG (reference sequence). V was shortened by 4 bases and J by 2 bases, with 14 bases between the two germline ends. Here the CDR3 DNA reads TGTGCCTGGACCCTGACAGGAGGAAACACTGAAGCTTTCTTT. Encoded protein: CAWTLTGGNTEAFF.

This clone was observed a single time. This chain connects TRBV9 to TRBJ2-1, with 13 nucleotides matching TRBD2. The junction had 3 bases not matched to a gene; V was cut back by 2 bases and J by 7 bases. Per the germline V gene, CDR1 is SGDLS and CDR2 is YYNGEE. The CDR3 totals 15 residues. As DNA, the CDR3 is TGTGCCAGCAGCGTGGGACTAGCGGGGATGAATGAGCAGTTCTTC. It codes for CASSVGLAGMNEQFF.

This sequence joins TRBV6-4 and TRBJ1-6, with a weak D call TRBD1 (5 bases). Germline V gene sequence: CDR1 MRHNA, CDR2 SNTAGT. The CDR3 extends over 17 amino acids. Between the trimmed V and J ends, which lost 7 bases and 0 bases, there was a span of 16 bases. The CDR3 sequence: CASILRDGSSYNSPLHF. For the CDR3, the DNA is TGTGCCAGCATCCTCCGGGACGGGAGCTCCTATAATTCACCCCTCCACTTT.

The chain links TRBV21-1 to TRBJ1-1; TRBD1 is the table's D call, not checked against the DNA. TRBV21-1 is designated a pseudogene. The CDR3 consists of 13 residues. This CDR3 reads CASSKTGSTEAFF. The CDR3 nucleotides read TGTGCCAGCAGCAAAACAGGGTCCACTGAAGCTTTCTTT.

The table lists this clone with a few counts. This chain connects TRBV20-1 to TRBJ1-5, with 9 positions matching TRBD1. The CDR3 is 15 residues long. V lost 3 bases to trimming and J lost 4 bases; unmatched junction nucleotides: 7. Germline CDR1 is DFQATT and CDR2 is SNEGSKA (reference sequence). In DNA form, the CDR3 reads TGCAGTGCTAGTGCCGGGACAGGGAGGAATCAGCCCCAGCATTTT. Amino acids: CSASAGTGRNQPQHF.

The V call is TRBV19, the J call TRBJ1-1; D gene ambiguous. The germline CDR1 and CDR2 sequences are LNHDA and SQIVND (reference sequence). The CDR3 runs to 13 residues. The ends were cut back, 10 bases at V and 5 bases at J, with 17 bases in the middle. DNA of the CDR3: TGTGCCACGAGACGGGAGTTGGGTACTGAAGCTTTCTTT. Translating gives CATRRELGTEAFF. Filled out from reference TRBV19 and TRBJ1-1, the complete variable domain reads DGGITQSPKYLFRKEGQNVTLSCEQNLNHDAMYWYRQDPGQGLRLIYYSQIVNDFQKGDIAEGYSVSREKKESFPLTVTSAQKNPTAFYLCATRRELGTEAFFGQGTRLTVV.

This rearrangement joins TRBV5-4 to TRBJ1-1, with no clear D. The V gene's germline CDR1 is SGHNT and CDR2 YYREEE (reference sequence). The CDR3 is 14 residues long. V shed 3 bases and J shed 1 base, with 10 bases lying between them. The DNA of the CDR3 is TGTGCCAGCAGCTCCGGGATTGAGAACACTGAAGCTTTCTTT. Amino acids: CASSSGIENTEAFF.

The chain links TRBV30 to TRBJ1-1, with a possible D match to TRBD1 (6 bases). The CDR3 has 14 residues. Germline V gene data show CDR1 as GTSNPN and CDR2 as SVGIG (reference sequence). V was pared by 4 bases and J by 1 base, with 13 bases between. CDR3: CAWTRRQANTEAFF. The CDR3 DNA follows: TGTGCCTGGACTCGTCGACAGGCGAACACTGAAGCTTTCTTT.

This chain uses TRBV19 with TRBJ1-2; 7 bases are shared with TRBD1. V lost 2 bases to trimming and J lost 4 bases; unmatched junction nucleotides: 7. Germline-derived CDR1 and CDR2 are LNHDA and SQIVND (reference sequence). The CDR3 length is 15 residues. Here the CDR3 reads CASSITTGDLYGYTF. In nucleotides, the CDR3 is TGTGCCAGTAGTATAACCACAGGGGATCTCTATGGCTACACCTTC.

The chain carries TRBV4-1 and TRBJ2-3; 10 nucleotides align to TRBD2. The germline gives CDR1 MGHRA, CDR2 YSYEKL. The CDR3 length is 17 residues. V lost 3 bases and J lost 3; bases outside the gene matches: 9. CDR3 nucleotides: TGCGCCAGCAGCCAGACATCAGCGGGGGGGCCGACAGATACGCAGTATTTT. Translation gives CASSQTSAGGPTDTQYF.

The CDR3 DNA sequence: TGCGCCAGCAGTCCTGGACAGGGTAGCTCGACAGATACGCAGTATTTT. This sequence encodes CASSPGQGSSTDTQYF. This chain uses TRBV4-1 with TRBJ2-3; 8 positions match TRBD1. Looked up from germline, CDR1 is MGHRA and CDR2 is YSYEKL. This CDR3 is built from 16 residues. Trimming cost V 6 bases and J 3 bases; bases outside gene matches: 11.

The chain recombines TRBV18 with TRBJ1-5; 9 positions match TRBD1. The CDR3 has 13 amino acids. V gave up 6 bases and J gave up 7 bases; unmatched junction bases: 4. Germline CDR1 KGHSH, CDR2 LQKENI. The CDR3 sequence: CASSLDRGQPQHF. The CDR3, as DNA: TGTGCCAGCTCCCTAGACAGGGGGCAGCCCCAGCATTTT.

CDR3 amino acids: CAISEGVEQYF. In nucleotides, the CDR3 is TGTGCCATCAGTGAGGGAGTTGAGCAGTACTTC. The gene calls are TRBV10-3 and TRBJ2-7, with D hard to call. The germline CDR1 and CDR2 sequences are ENHRY and SYGVKD. The CDR3 consists of 11 residues. V lost 2 bases and J lost 7, with 6 bases in between.

The chain links TRBV29-1 to TRBJ2-7; D perhaps matches TRBD2 (5 bases). Germline V lookup: CDR1 SQVTM, CDR2 ANQGSEA. The CDR3 is 11 residues long. V lost 5 bases and J 7 bases, leaving 12 bases between the germline ends. CDR3 amino acids: CSVRTSREQYF. CDR3 coding DNA: TGCAGCGTTCGGACTTCGCGGGAGCAGTACTTC.

The genes are TRBV6-2 or TRBV6-3 and TRBJ2-5; TRBD1 matches at 7 bases. Germline trimming cut 6 bases from V and 4 bases from J; bases unmatched to any gene: 8. Germline CDR1 MNHEY, CDR2 SVGEGT. This CDR3 region has 14 residues. The CDR3 nucleotides are TGTGCCAGCAGCCTGGGGACAGCAACAGAGACCCAGTACTTC. It yields the protein CASSLGTATETQYF.

This chain connects TRBV3-1 (or the pseudogene TRBV3-2) to TRBJ2-7; 15 bases align to TRBD2. Losses at the gene ends were 3 bases for V and 6 bases for J; bases not matched to a gene: 3. The CDR3 runs 15 residues. The germline CDR1 and CDR2 sequences are LGHDT and YNNKEL (reference sequence). The CDR3 DNA reads TGTGCCAGCAGCCAGGGACTAGCGGGGGGTCCCGAGCAGTACTTC. Translation gives CASSQGLAGGPEQYF.

This chain uses TRBV29-1 with TRBJ2-7; 7 nucleotides match TRBD2. This CDR3 spans 11 amino acids. Per the germline V gene, CDR1 is SQVTM and CDR2 is ANQGSEA. J gave up 3 bases and V 6 bases, and 2 bases lay outside the gene matches. The CDR3 here is CSVGGYYEQYF. In DNA, the CDR3 is TGCAGCGTGGGGGGGTACTACGAGCAGTACTTC.

The chain has TRBV2 and TRBJ2-7; 11 nucleotides line up with TRBD2. Unmatched junction bases numbered 10, after V lost 6 bases and J lost 3 bases. CDR1 and CDR2 from the germline V gene are SNHLY and FYNNEI. The CDR3 runs to 16 residues. CDR3: CASSDISGGAVYEQYF. CDR3 DNA sequence: TGTGCCAGCAGCGATATTAGCGGGGGGGCCGTCTACGAGCAGTACTTC. Looking up the rest from reference TRBV2 and TRBJ2-7 gives the full variable domain: EPEVTQTPSHQVTQMGQEVILRCVPISNHLYFYWYRQILGQKVEFLVSFYNNEISEKSEIFDDQFSVERPDGSNFTLKIRSTKLEDSAMYFCASSDISGGAVYEQYFGPGTRLTVT.

The chain uses TRBV13 and TRBJ1-5; D not certain. V lost 3 bases and J 2 bases, leaving 8 bases between the germline ends. Per germline, CDR1 PRHDT and CDR2 FYEKMQ (reference sequence). This CDR3 has 14 amino acids. The CDR3 reads CASSLGRGNQPQHF. In DNA, the CDR3 is TGTGCCAGCAGCTTGGGCCGAGGCAATCAGCCCCAGCATTTT.

This clone was seen once. The genes are TRBV9 and TRBJ2-2, with 15 bases that match TRBD2. Germline loops: CDR1 SGDLS, CDR2 YYNGEE. The CDR3 length is 15 residues. V dropped 3 bases and J dropped 6; count of bases not matched to a gene: 0. CDR3 region: CASSGTSGGAGELFF. In nucleotides, the CDR3 is TGTGCCAGCAGCGGGACTAGCGGGGGGGCCGGGGAGCTGTTTTTT.

The chain has TRBV19 and TRBJ1-5; TRBD1 agrees at 7 bases. Germline trimming cut 6 bases from V and 8 bases from J; bases unmatched to any gene: 10. Looked up from germline, CDR1 is LNHDA and CDR2 is SQIVND (reference sequence). CDR3 length equals 14 residues. CDR3 amino acids: CASRNRGGDEPQHF. CDR3 coding DNA: TGTGCCAGTAGGAACAGGGGCGGAGATGAGCCCCAGCATTTT.

The chain's CDR3 is CAAPRGENWCEGNQPQHF. The CDR3 nucleotides read TGTGCCGCCCCCCGCGGCGAGAACTGGTGTGAAGGCAATCAGCCCCAGCATTTT. J is TRBJ1-5 and V is TRBV24-1; D is ambiguous. CDR1 and CDR2 (germline): KGHDR, SFDVKD. V lost 12 bases to trimming and J lost 2 bases, with 28 bases between them. The CDR3 is 18 residues long.

The chain combines TRBV29-1 with TRBJ1-1; tentative D call: TRBD1 (6 bases). Germline CDR1 is SQVTM and CDR2 is ANQGSEA. V was pared by 7 bases and J by 7 bases, with 19 bases between. This CDR3 spans 13 amino acids. CDR3 residues: CSGSRAGANEAFF. DNA of the CDR3: TGCAGCGGCAGCCGGGCGGGGGCAAATGAAGCTTTCTTT. Complete variable domain (other parts from reference TRBV29-1 and TRBJ1-1): SAVISQKPSRDICQRGTSLTIQCQVDSQVTMMFWYRQQPGQSLTLIATANQGSEATYESGFVIDKFPISRPNLTFSTLTVSNMSPEDSSIYLCSGSRAGANEAFFGQGTRLTVV.

This rearrangement joins TRBV5-4 to TRBJ1-1; D remains unclear. Trimming shortened V by 3 bases and J by 4 bases, and 7 bases separated the two germline ends. The CDR3 covers 12 residues. Germline assignment: CDR1 SGHNT and CDR2 YYREEE (reference sequence). CDR3 protein: CASSSSRTEAFF. In nucleotides, the CDR3 is TGTGCCAGCAGCTCGTCCCGCACTGAAGCTTTCTTT.

The chain recombines TRBV29-1 with TRBJ2-7; D perhaps matches TRBD1 (6 bases). Germline V CDR1 and CDR2: SQVTM, ANQGSEA. V lost 3 bases, J lost 5 bases, and 8 bases lay in between. The CDR3 is 11 residues long. The CDR3 nucleotides read TGCAGCGTTGACAGGGGCGACGAGCAGTACTTC. Translated, it gives CSVDRGDEQYF.